The text below deals with one TCR beta chain. Profiled with immunoSEQ multiplex PCR; TCRdb holds only in-frame clones, not every one. The sample carries 250,000 to 350,000 clones, 75% to 95% recorded once. The data are from a study of blood T cell repertoires in COVID-19. The material sequenced was peripheral blood. This clonotype was sampled from a woman aged 25-40 years with COVID-19, enrolled during active disease.

CDR3 bases: TGCGCCAGCAGCCAAGGTTTTGGGACAGGGGGCCTTGGCTACACCTTC. Residues: CASSQGFGTGGLGYTF. The chain couples TRBV4-1 to TRBJ1-2; TRBD1 matches 12 bases. The V and J ends lost 1 base and 7 bases, in that order; junction bases with no gene match: 7. Germline V CDR1 and CDR2: MGHRA, YSYEKL. The CDR3 consists of 16 residues.